The 18 T cell receptor beta chains reported below all come from one sample, sequenced in a study of blood T cell repertoires in COVID-19. Measured with immunoSEQ multiplex PCR; TCRdb has only the in-frame clones, and not every one. Of about 200,000 clones listed, around 75% are singletons. Sequenced material: peripheral blood. Source of these receptors: a woman aged 40-49 years with COVID-19, enrolled during active disease.

This chain joins TRBV5-4 and TRBJ1-1; D gene uncertain. Between the trimmed V and J ends, which lost 0 bases and 11 bases, there was a span of 8 bases. The CDR3 is 11 amino acids. Germline V gene lookup returns CDR1 SGHNT and CDR2 YYREEE (reference sequence). The CDR3 is CASSLDMEAFF. The CDR3 nucleotides read TGTGCCAGCAGCTTGGACATGGAGGCTTTCTTT. Full variable domain (outside the CDR3, taken from reference TRBV5-4 and TRBJ1-1): ETGVTQSPTHLIKTRGQQVTLRCSSQSGHNTVSWYQQALGQGPQFIFQYYREEENGRGNFPPRFSGLQFPNYSSELNVNALELDDSALYLCASSLDMEAFFGQGTRLTVV.

This CDR3 reads CASSSEQGPHQPQHF. CDR3 sequence (DNA): TGTGCCAGCTCATCCGAACAGGGCCCCCATCAGCCCCAGCATTTT. The chain recombines TRBV18 with TRBJ1-5, with a weak D call TRBD1 (6 bases). The V and J ends lost 5 bases and 5 bases respectively, with 16 bases between them. Germline V gene lookup returns CDR1 KGHSH and CDR2 LQKENI. The CDR3 extends over 15 amino acids.

The gene calls are TRBV9 and TRBJ1-6, with D tentatively TRBD1 (6 bases). Trimming removed 2 bases at V and 9 bases at J, with 18 bases between. Germline V lookup: CDR1 SGDLS, CDR2 YYNGEE. This CDR3 is built from 16 residues. The CDR3: CASSVDGAGAGSPLHF. CDR3 coding DNA: TGTGCCAGCAGCGTCGATGGGGCGGGGGCAGGTTCACCCCTCCACTTT.

This rearrangement joins TRBV4-1 to TRBJ1-4, with a tentative D call TRBD1 (5 bases). CDR1 is MGHRA, CDR2 YSYEKL, per germline. CDR3 size: 14 residues. V was clipped by 4 bases and J by 5 bases, with 11 bases between them. This chain's CDR3 is CASSPGTGNEKLFF. The CDR3 DNA follows: TGCGCCAGCAGCCCCGGGACTGGGAATGAAAAACTGTTTTTT.

This clone has just one count. The chain recombines TRBV5-6 with TRBJ2-7; 7 bases line up with TRBD2. CDR1 and CDR2 (germline): SGHDT, YYEEEE. Losses at the gene ends were 0 bases for V and 4 bases for J; bases not matched to a gene: 4. This CDR3 is 14 amino acids long. This chain's CDR3 is CASSLAGGRYEQYF. DNA for the CDR3: TGTGCCAGCAGCTTGGCGGGAGGCCGGTACGAGCAGTACTTC.

The J gene is TRBJ1-3, the V gene TRBV10-3; the D gene is possibly TRBD1 (6 bases). V was shortened by 7 bases and J by 2 bases, with 6 bases between the two germline ends. The CDR3 is 12 residues long. Germline V gene lookup returns CDR1 ENHRY and CDR2 SYGVKD. CDR3 loop: CAITGAGNTIYF. CDR3 nucleotides: TGTGCCATCACAGGGGCTGGAAACACCATATATTTT.

This sequence joins TRBV19 and TRBJ2-1, with a weak D call TRBD2 (6 bases). Trimming stripped 3 bases from V and 0 bases from J, with 12 bases between. This CDR3 has 16 residues. The germline gives CDR1 LNHDA, CDR2 SQIVND (reference sequence). CDR3 sequence: CASSISAGISYNEQFF. CDR3 sequence (DNA): TGTGCCAGTAGTATCTCTGCGGGAATCTCCTACAATGAGCAGTTCTTC.

The chain joins TRBV9 to TRBJ1-1; D possibly corresponds to TRBD1 (5 bases). The CDR3 consists of 13 residues. The germline CDR1 and CDR2 sequences are SGDLS and YYNGEE. V dropped 4 bases and J dropped 12 bases, with 19 bases sitting between them. CDR3 region: CASSPSQGSSTFF. CDR3 bases: TGTGCCAGCAGCCCGTCCCAGGGTAGTTCAACTTTCTTT.

Note on this clone: A read error may account for a junction end that differs from germline. This chain connects TRBV7-2 to TRBJ2-3; 12 bases agree with TRBD2. Per germline, CDR1 SGHTA and CDR2 FQGNSA. The CDR3 totals 14 residues. CDR3 protein: CACSSTSGGNTQYF. Written as DNA, the CDR3 is TGTGCCTGCAGTTCTACTAGCGGGGGGAATACGCAGTATTTT.

This chain joins TRBV29-1 and TRBJ1-2; D might be TRBD1 (5 bases). Trimming pared 6 bases from V and 4 bases from J, leaving 12 bases between. This CDR3 is 12 amino acids long. Germline lookup yields CDR1 SQVTM and CDR2 ANQGSEA. CDR3 nucleotides: TGCAGCGTGCGACAGACCCCCTATGGCTACACCTTC. Amino acids: CSVRQTPYGYTF.

The chain is built from TRBV7-9 and TRBJ1-3; no reliable D call. Trimming cost V 1 base and J 2 bases, with 6 bases left between them. Germline lookup yields CDR1 SEHNR and CDR2 FQNEAQ (reference sequence). The CDR3 is 14 residues long. In nucleotides, the CDR3 is TGTGCCAGCAGCTTAGATATAGCTGGAAACACCATATATTTT. Amino acid sequence: CASSLDIAGNTIYF.

This clone showed up just a few times. This chain joins TRBV6-5 and TRBJ1-1; D gene ambiguous. The V end was cut by 5 bases, the J end by 1 base, with 8 bases between. CDR1 and CDR2 from the germline V gene are MNHEY and SVGAGI. The CDR3 totals 13 residues. The CDR3 reads CASSPHQNTEAFF. CDR3 bases: TGTGCCAGCAGTCCACATCAGAACACTGAAGCTTTCTTT.

The chain joins TRBV30 to TRBJ1-6; possibly TRBD1 for D (5 bases). The germline CDR1 and CDR2 sequences are GTSNPN and SVGIG (reference sequence). V was clipped by 3 bases and J by 6 bases, with 9 bases between them. The CDR3 runs 13 residues. The CDR3 nucleotides are TGTGCCTGGAGCGGGAGGGGTAATTCACCCCTCCACTTT. It codes for CAWSGRGNSPLHF.

This chain uses TRBV27 with TRBJ1-1, with D tentatively TRBD1 (5 bases). Germline-derived CDR1 and CDR2 are MNHEY and SMNVEV (reference sequence). The V and J ends lost 0 bases and 3 bases respectively, with 20 bases between them. The CDR3 spans 18 residues. The CDR3 nucleotides read TGTGCCAGCAGTTTATCCGCCCAATGGGGGGGAGCGGACACTGAAGCTTTCTTT. Translated: CASSLSAQWGGADTEAFF.

This chain's CDR3 is CASSLSGQGFEAFF. CDR3 bases: TGCGCCAGCAGCTTGAGTGGACAGGGGTTTGAAGCTTTCTTT. The V gene is TRBV5-1, the J gene TRBJ1-1; 9 nucleotides line up with TRBD1. The V and J ends lost 1 base and 7 bases, in that order; junction bases with no gene match: 5. The CDR3 length is 14 residues. The germline V gene encodes CDR1 SGHRS and CDR2 YFSETQ.

The chain employs TRBV3-1 (or the pseudogene TRBV3-2) and TRBJ2-7; D may be TRBD2 (6 bases). V was shortened by 6 bases and J by 5 bases, with 14 bases between the two germline ends. In germline, CDR1 is LGHDT, CDR2 YNNKEL (reference sequence). The CDR3 has 13 residues. DNA of the CDR3: TGTGCCAGCAGTCATAGCGGCCCGGACGAGCAGTACTTC. It is translated as CASSHSGPDEQYF.

This clone was found many times. The chain employs TRBV4-1 and TRBJ1-1; D is uncertain. V was shortened by 9 bases and J by 7 bases, with 27 bases between the two germline ends. This CDR3 is 16 amino acids long. The germline CDR1 and CDR2 sequences are MGHRA and YSYEKL. CDR3 loop: CASRQAPGLGPLEAFF. Here the CDR3 DNA reads TGCGCCAGTCGCCAGGCCCCTGGCTTGGGTCCCCTTGAAGCTTTCTTT.

This rearrangement joins TRBV6-5 to TRBJ1-4; a weak D match, TRBD1 (5 bases). V lost 8 bases, J lost 8 bases, and 15 bases lay in between. The CDR3 consists of 13 residues. Germline CDR1 is MNHEY and CDR2 is SVGAGI. CDR3 amino acids: CASGATPWEKLFF. In DNA form, the CDR3 reads TGTGCCAGCGGGGCGACCCCATGGGAAAAACTGTTTTTT.